These T cell receptor beta chains were read from a single sample in a study of immune evolution from preneoplasia to lung adenocarcinoma. Only in-frame clones appear in the TCRdb table, and some are missing; sequencing was by immunoSEQ multiplex PCR. This sample has fewer than 8,000 clones, with approximately 80% found just once. What was sequenced was FFPE minimally invasive lung adenocarcinoma tissue. The receptors were gathered from a person aged 70 to 79 with lung adenocarcinoma. The conserved cysteine and the conserved F or W are not part of the CDR3 here. Each record gives: V gene, clone size, J gene, CDR3 protein. A clone size is listed for some rows: how often the clone was seen (once, few, many), or a class if it is expanded.

TRBV5-1	.	TRBJ2-2	ASSLSPGELF
TRBV18	once	TRBJ2-7	ASSYGQGGGEQY
TRBV30	.	TRBJ1-5	AWCRSGAQPQH
TRBV30	few	TRBJ1-4	AWSDAWQGEKLF
TRBV5-1	.	TRBJ1-4	ASSFTGSNEKLF
TRBV29-1	.	TRBJ1-1	SVGRQANTEAF
TRBV5-1	.	TRBJ2-7	ASSSGSNRGPRYEQY
TRBV21-1	.	TRBJ2-2	ASSKEGSSTGELF
TRBV6-4	.	TRBJ2-3	ASSRTVIDTQY
TRBV6-5	.	TRBJ1-2	ASSPWERVGYGYT
TRBV7-6	.	TRBJ2-7	ASSLRTGVYGQY
TRBV7-9	.	TRBJ1-5	ASSLAGGPQH
TRBV2	.	TRBJ2-1	ASREGLAGGRNEQF
TRBV14	few	TRBJ1-3	ASSHAGRAGNTIY
TRBV18	.	TRBJ1-1	ASSPENYRGQAF
TRBV9	few	TRBJ1-1	ASSVWAGENTEAF
TRBV19	.	TRBJ1-2	ASSRLAGAPGYT
TRBV6-6	.	TRBJ1-4	ASSYSSTATNEKLF
TRBV21-1	.	TRBJ2-3	ASSKLASGRSTDTQY
TRBV6-1	.	TRBJ1-2	ASSRGTGDYGYT
TRBV5-1	.	TRBJ2-3	ASSSLLATDTQY
TRBV6-5	.	TRBJ2-1	ASSYGVFSNNEQF
TRBV6-5	.	TRBJ2-1	ASSGDGYGGNEQF
TRBV5-1	.	TRBJ2-3	ASSFRGVDTQY
TRBV9	.	TRBJ2-1	ASSVAGVNEQF
TRBV10-2	.	TRBJ2-1	ASSVSGGDSYNEQF
TRBV6-5	.	TRBJ2-5	ASSYSTGGHSGTQY
TRBV18	.	TRBJ1-4	ASSPPGGEELF
TRBV4-1	once	TRBJ2-5	ASSQAGKETQY